Below are 25 T cell receptor beta chains sequenced from a single sample in a study of OX40 agonist ivuxolimab in advanced cancers. Repertoires were generated with immunoSEQ multiplex PCR, while TCRdb's copy carries only in-frame clones and drops some. The sample has tens of thousands of clones, 83% seen once; the top ten hold over 1.3%. The sequenced sample was CD4+ or CD8+ T cells sorted from blood, obtained in a trial of the OX40 agonist ivuxolimab. The receptors were sampled from an adult with an advanced solid tumor such as melanoma, head and neck, liver or kidney cancer.

V and J are TRBV18 and TRBJ1-6, with D maybe TRBD1 (5 bases). From germline, CDR1 is KGHSH and CDR2 LQKENI. Trimming took off 3 bases at V and 7 bases at J, with 10 bases between the two ends. There are 14 residues in the CDR3. This CDR3 reads CASSPRRGNSPLHF. The CDR3 region has the DNA TGTGCCAGCTCACCCCGACGGGGGAATTCACCCCTCCACTTT.

This clone showed up just once. CDR3 sequence: CASSPPGTANTGELFF. In nucleotides, the CDR3 is TGTGCCAGCAGTCCCCCGGGCACCGCGAACACCGGGGAGCTGTTTTTT. The chain carries TRBV6-6 and TRBJ2-2, with D uncertain. V was trimmed by 5 bases and J by 0 bases, leaving 13 bases between them. The CDR3 runs 16 residues. In germline, CDR1 is MNHNY, CDR2 SVGAGI (reference sequence).

CDR3 protein: CSVGPTLGNEQFF. The CDR3 DNA sequence: TGCAGCGTTGGCCCTACTTTGGGGAATGAGCAGTTCTTC. The genes are TRBV29-1 and TRBJ2-1; D gene uncertain. The CDR3 totals 13 residues. V shed 4 bases and J shed 7 bases, with 14 bases lying between them. Germline-derived CDR1 and CDR2 are SQVTM and ANQGSEA.

Note on this clone: This CDR3 is also generated by other DNA sequences in the sample. The V call is TRBV28, the J call TRBJ1-5; perhaps TRBD1 as D (5 bases). The germline CDR1 and CDR2 sequences are MDHEN and SYDVKM. This CDR3 is built from 15 residues. V lost 6 bases to trimming and J lost 8 bases, with 20 bases between them. CDR3 sequence reads: CASRPYRTSREPQHF. DNA of the CDR3: TGTGCCAGCAGACCGTACAGGACCTCGCGGGAGCCCCAGCATTTT.

V and J are TRBV6-5 and TRBJ1-2; D is undetermined. Trimming took off 7 bases at V and 4 bases at J, with 16 bases between the two ends. The CDR3 is 14 residues long. In germline, CDR1 is MNHEY, CDR2 SVGAGI. The CDR3 protein is CASTEGGRIYGYTF. The CDR3 DNA sequence: TGTGCCAGCACGGAAGGAGGGCGAATCTATGGCTACACCTTC.

The V call is TRBV6-1, the J call TRBJ2-2; 7 bases are shared with TRBD2. Germline CDR1 reads MNHNS; CDR2 reads SASEGT. With 7 bases clipped from V and 4 bases from J, the junction kept 6 bases outside the gene matches. The length of the CDR3 is 14 residues. The CDR3 coding sequence is TGTGCCAGCAACATCGGGGAGGGCACCGGGGAGCTGTTTTTT. Its protein product is CASNIGEGTGELFF.

The chain links TRBV19 to TRBJ1-2, with D perhaps matching TRBD1 (5 bases). The germline V gene has CDR1 LNHDA and CDR2 SQIVND (reference sequence). The CDR3 sequence is 13 residues long. V was shortened by 5 bases and J by 6 bases, with 13 bases between the two germline ends. CDR3 bases: TGTGCCAGTAGTGTGCAGGGATCGCATGGCTACACCTTC. As protein: CASSVQGSHGYTF.

The chain is built from TRBV6-5 and TRBJ2-2; D is ambiguous. CDR3 length: 11 amino acids. V lost 4 bases to trimming and J lost 7 bases, with 4 bases between them. CDR1 is MNHEY and CDR2 is SVGAGI in the germline V gene. The CDR3 spells CASSSYGELFF. In DNA form, the CDR3 reads TGTGCCAGCAGTTCCTACGGGGAGCTGTTTTTT.

The chain joins TRBV28 to TRBJ1-2; TRBD1 might be the D (6 bases). This CDR3 contains 12 residues. CDR1 is MDHEN and CDR2 is SYDVKM in the germline V gene. V shed 6 bases and J shed 13 bases, with 18 bases lying between them. CDR3 sequence (DNA): TGTGCCAGCAGCGTCCGGGGGGCGCCCGGCACCTTC. Amino acids: CASSVRGAPGTF.

The V gene is TRBV6-6, the J gene TRBJ2-7; D gene ambiguous. From germline, CDR1 is MNHNY and CDR2 SVGAGI (reference sequence). The CDR3 consists of 13 residues. Trimming pared 4 bases from V and 0 bases from J, leaving 7 bases between. Written as DNA, the CDR3 is TGTGCCAGCAGTTTAGGCAGCTCCTACGAGCAGTACTTC. This encodes CASSLGSSYEQYF.

The chain uses TRBV19 and TRBJ2-5; TRBD2 might be the D (6 bases). Trimming cost V 4 bases and J 2 bases, with 11 bases left between them. The CDR3 length is 14 residues. In germline, CDR1 is LNHDA, CDR2 SQIVND (reference sequence). CDR3 DNA: TGTGCCAGTAGTAGATCGCGGGGACAAGAGACCCAGTACTTC. It translates to CASSRSRGQETQYF. The full variable domain, completed using reference TRBV19 and TRBJ2-5, is DGGITQSPKYLFRKEGQNVTLSCEQNLNHDAMYWYRQDPGQGLRLIYYSQIVNDFQKGDIAEGYSVSREKKESFPLTVTSAQKNPTAFYLCASSRSRGQETQYFGPGTRLLVL.

There are a few counts of this clone. The rearrangement links TRBV2 to TRBJ2-5; D possibly corresponds to TRBD2 (6 bases). Germline V lookup: CDR1 SNHLY, CDR2 FYNNEI. V lost 0 bases to trimming and J lost 7 bases, with 6 bases between them. The CDR3 extends over 12 amino acids. CDR3 residues: CASSEARGTQYF. CDR3 DNA sequence: TGTGCCAGCAGTGAAGCGCGGGGGACCCAGTACTTC.

The gene calls are TRBV4-1 and TRBJ1-6; 9 bases are a match to TRBD1. Germline loops: CDR1 MGHRA, CDR2 YSYEKL. The CDR3 contains 15 residues. Trimming took 2 bases from V and 7 from J; bases not matched to a gene: 3. The CDR3 region is CASSQSGTGNSPLHF. CDR3 sequence (DNA): TGCGCCAGCAGCCAATCGGGGACAGGGAATTCACCCCTCCACTTT.

The chain joins TRBV9 to TRBJ1-2, with TRBD1 identical over 9 bases. Trimming at V came to 2 bases and at J to 4 bases, leaving 6 bases not matched to a gene. Germline V gene lookup returns CDR1 SGDLS and CDR2 YYNGEE. This CDR3 contains 15 residues. CDR3: CASSVGTGLSYGYTF. The CDR3 region has the DNA TGTGCCAGCAGCGTCGGGACAGGGTTGAGCTATGGCTACACCTTC. The entire variable domain, with the rest obtained from reference TRBV9 and TRBJ1-2, is as follows: DSGVTQTPKHLITATGQRVTLRCSPRSGDLSVYWYQQSLDQGLQFLIQYYNGEERAKGNILERFSAQQFPDLHSELNLSSLELGDSALYFCASSVGTGLSYGYTFGSGTRLTVV.

This clone was counted between two and nine times. The chain links TRBV2 to TRBJ1-5, with D possibly being TRBD1 (6 bases). V was trimmed by 2 bases and J by 4 bases, leaving 12 bases between them. The V gene's germline CDR1 is SNHLY and CDR2 FYNNEI. The length of the CDR3 is 15 residues. CDR3 protein: CASSERTVNNQPQHF. Written as DNA, the CDR3 is TGTGCCAGCAGTGAACGGACAGTCAATAATCAGCCCCAGCATTTT. The full variable domain, rest sourced from reference TRBV2 and TRBJ1-5, is EPEVTQTPSHQVTQMGQEVILRCVPISNHLYFYWYRQILGQKVEFLVSFYNNEISEKSEIFDDQFSVERPDGSNFTLKIRSTKLEDSAMYFCASSERTVNNQPQHFGDGTRLSIL.

The rearrangement links TRBV6-1 to TRBJ1-2; D may be TRBD1 (5 bases). The germline V and J ends were trimmed by 1 base and 8 bases, with 14 bases remaining between them. CDR1 is MNHNS and CDR2 is SASEGT in the germline V gene. The CDR3 runs 14 residues. In DNA form, the CDR3 reads TGTGCCAGCAGTGAAGGCAGGGCCTATGGGGGCTACACCTTC. Protein: CASSEGRAYGGYTF.

This chain links TRBV4-2 with TRBJ2-7, with 7 bases matching TRBD2. The CDR3 spans 15 residues. CDR1 LGHNA and CDR2 YNFKEQ come from the germline V gene. Trimming at V came to 1 base and at J to 1 base, leaving 4 bases not matched to a gene. Here the CDR3 reads CASSQAGGGSYEQYF. Here the CDR3 DNA reads TGTGCCAGCAGCCAAGCCGGCGGGGGATCCTACGAGCAGTACTTC.

The chain carries TRBV14 and TRBJ2-1; possibly TRBD2 for D (6 bases). The CDR3 is 16 amino acids. CDR1 is SGHDN, CDR2 FVKESK, per germline. The V end lost 3 bases, the J end lost 2 bases, and 14 bases lay between the germline ends. The chain's CDR3 is CASSQISGGAYNEQFF. The CDR3 DNA follows: TGTGCCAGCAGCCAGATTAGCGGAGGAGCCTACAATGAGCAGTTCTTC.

This chain links TRBV9 with TRBJ2-7; TRBD2 matches at 7 bases. Germline values: CDR1 SGDLS, CDR2 YYNGEE. V lost 0 bases to trimming and J lost 3 bases; unmatched junction nucleotides: 3. The CDR3 has 14 residues. CDR3 sequence (DNA): TGTGCCAGCAGCGTAGGGGCTAGCGGCTACGAGCAGTACTTC. Its translation is CASSVGASGYEQYF.

V and J are TRBV2 and TRBJ2-1; D is ambiguous. CDR3 length equals 12 residues. Per the germline V gene, CDR1 is SNHLY and CDR2 is FYNNEI. V was shortened by 5 bases and J by 7 bases, with 9 bases between the two germline ends. The CDR3 sequence is CASSYSSNEQFF. The CDR3 DNA follows: TGTGCCAGCAGTTATAGTTCTAATGAGCAGTTCTTC.

The genes are TRBV10-3 and TRBJ1-2, with 9 bases lining up with TRBD1. The ends lost 4 bases at V and 8 bases at J; junction bases unmatched: 5. The CDR3 is 13 residues long. Germline V CDR1 and CDR2: ENHRY, SYGVKD. CDR3 nucleotides: TGTGCCATCAGTGGGGACAGGGCAGGCGGCTACACCTTC. Protein: CAISGDRAGGYTF.

This chain links TRBV5-1 with TRBJ2-1; D is ambiguous. The V gene's germline CDR1 is SGHRS and CDR2 YFSETQ. The CDR3 is 12 residues long. V was shortened by 6 bases and J by 6 bases, with 10 bases between the two germline ends. CDR3 loop: CASTQGLNEQFF. DNA of the CDR3: TGCGCCAGCACTCAAGGGCTCAATGAGCAGTTCTTC.

The chain is built from TRBV6-1 and TRBJ2-1; no definite D call. The CDR3 has 12 residues. Trimming removed 4 bases at V and 9 bases at J, with 10 bases between. Per the germline V gene, CDR1 is MNHNS and CDR2 is SASEGT. The CDR3 region has the DNA TGTGCCAGCAGTGTAGCTGTCAGTGAGCAGTTCTTC. It specifies CASSVAVSEQFF.

The J gene is TRBJ2-7, the V gene TRBV27, with 7 bases matching TRBD2. CDR1 MNHEY and CDR2 SMNVEV come from the germline V gene (reference sequence). Trimming removed 5 bases from V and 1 base from J; junction bases left unmatched: 11. The length of the CDR3 is 16 residues. The CDR3 spells CASSLVPLGGSYEQYF. In DNA form, the CDR3 reads TGTGCCAGCAGTCTAGTCCCCCTGGGGGGGTCCTACGAGCAGTACTTC.

The CDR3 sequence: CASSPRGVYYGYTF. The CDR3 DNA reads TGTGCCAGCAGTCCGAGGGGGGTCTACTATGGCTACACCTTC. The chain carries TRBV27 and TRBJ1-2; D possibly corresponds to TRBD1 (6 bases). V was shortened by 5 bases and J by 3 bases, with 13 bases between the two germline ends. Germline V lookup: CDR1 MNHEY, CDR2 SMNVEV (reference sequence). The length of the CDR3 is 14 residues.